What follows are 8 T cell receptor beta chains derived from one specimen sequenced in a study of T cell responses to AZD1222 COVID-19 vaccine (dated by TCRdb to about 2021). Interpreted using the paper, the time point label stands for: about 28 days (+/-7) after the second vaccine dose. The library came from the immunoSEQ multiplex PCR assay. TCRdb carries this immuneACCESS record with in-frame sequences only. Its versions omit some clonotypes, under half of them owing to an unresolved V gene in the studies checked, with the rest unexplained. The sample data list 45,000 to 50,000 clones, and about 91% of these were observed just once. The leading ten clones occupy approximately 5.3% of the sample. This sample comprised peripheral blood, obtained 28 days after the second AZD1222 dose. All receptors come from an adult who received the AZD1222 COVID-19 vaccine.

The chain uses TRBV10-3 and TRBJ2-1, with 10 positions matching TRBD2. The germline V gene has CDR1 ENHRY and CDR2 SYGVKD. The V segment lost 4 bases and the J segment 3 bases; nucleotides outside the gene matches: 3. This CDR3 has 15 amino acids. CDR3 amino acids: CAISVASGSYNEQFF. The CDR3, as DNA: TGTGCCATCAGTGTTGCTAGCGGGAGCTACAATGAGCAGTTCTTC.

The sample holds one count of this clone. The chain couples TRBV6-5 to TRBJ1-3, with no clear D. V lost 0 bases and J lost 0, with 9 bases in between. CDR3 size: 16 residues. The germline CDR1 and CDR2 sequences are MNHEY and SVGAGI. CDR3 amino acids: CASSYSQPASGNTIYF. Written as DNA, the CDR3 is TGTGCCAGCAGTTACTCCCAACCAGCCTCTGGAAACACCATATATTTT.

This clone was seen a single time. Written as DNA, the CDR3 is TGCGCCAACATGGGGGGAACTGAAGCTTTCTTT. Translation gives CANMGGTEAFF. The chain links TRBV23-1 to TRBJ1-1; D possibly corresponds to TRBD1 (5 bases). TRBV23-1 is an ORF for which the function is uncertain. The CDR3 has 11 residues. Trimming took off 10 bases at V and 5 bases at J, with 11 bases between the two ends.

The chain couples TRBV18 to TRBJ1-6; D uncertain. Between the trimmed V and J ends, which lost 5 bases and 8 bases, there was a span of 19 bases. Germline lookup yields CDR1 KGHSH and CDR2 LQKENI. The CDR3 has 16 amino acids. CDR3 protein: CASSNPSTGNYSPLHF. Here the CDR3 DNA reads TGTGCCAGCTCAAATCCTTCTACTGGGAACTATTCACCCCTCCACTTT.

The chain carries TRBV9 and TRBJ1-2; TRBD1 might be the D (6 bases). V was cut by 1 base and J by 8 bases, with 21 bases left in between. CDR3 size: 16 residues. Germline V gene lookup returns CDR1 SGDLS and CDR2 YYNGEE. CDR3 loop: CASSVQGLGRAGGYTF. The DNA of the CDR3 is TGTGCCAGCAGCGTACAGGGGCTAGGCAGGGCTGGAGGCTACACCTTC.

The chain links TRBV11-3 to TRBJ2-2; 11 nucleotides agree with TRBD1. With 5 bases clipped from V and 8 bases from J, the junction kept 4 bases outside the gene matches. CDR3 size: 14 residues. Germline CDR1 is SGHNT and CDR2 is YENEEA. The CDR3 coding sequence is TGTGCCAGCAGCCTGGGGACAGGGGGAGGGGAGCTGTTTTTT. Its protein product is CASSLGTGGGELFF.

The chain recombines TRBV3-1 (or the pseudogene TRBV3-2) with TRBJ2-2; D is unclear. Deletions cut 0 bases from V and 2 bases from J, with 10 bases between. Per the germline V gene, CDR1 is LGHDT and CDR2 is YNNKEL (reference sequence). This CDR3 is built from 16 residues. DNA for the CDR3: TGTGCCAGCAGCCAAGAAATGGATACCAACACCGGGGAGCTGTTTTTT. It is translated as CASSQEMDTNTGELFF.

This chain connects TRBV6-5 to TRBJ2-1; D gene uncertain. The germline V gene has CDR1 MNHEY and CDR2 SVGAGI. The CDR3 consists of 15 residues. The germline V and J ends were trimmed by 0 bases and 7 bases, with 13 bases remaining between them. CDR3 protein: CASSYSTHMGNEQFF. CDR3 nucleotide sequence: TGTGCCAGCAGTTACTCGACCCACATGGGGAATGAGCAGTTCTTC.